This T cell receptor beta chain stems from a study of radiotherapy plus CTLA-4 blockade in lung cancer. V lost 7 bases and J 8 bases, leaving 8 bases between the germline ends. Germline V lookup: CDR1 LNHDA, CDR2 SQIVND (reference sequence). The CDR3 extends over 11 amino acids. For this clone: The antigen is unknown.

General study findings and limits: TCR clones originating in tumors grew in number in blood after radiotherapy plus ipilimumab. Per reports, early blood T cell clone dynamics, plus interferon-beta, forecast response most strongly.

TCRdb keeps only in-frame clones here, not all; method: immunoSEQ multiplex PCR. Of some 110,000 clones in the sample, roughly 86% are singletons; the top ten hold roughly 3.5%. Chemo-refractory metastatic non-small-cell lung cancer patients were treated with focal radiation plus CTLA-4 blockade with ipilimumab. Material: peripheral blood, obtained from a patient treated with radiotherapy plus ipilimumab. This chain uses TRBV19 with TRBJ1-4, with D maybe TRBD1 (5 bases). The clonotype was recovered from a human donor with non-small cell lung cancer that progressed on radiotherapy plus ipilimumab. Some clones in this sample may be carry-over from other donors' samples. Here the CDR3 DNA reads TGTGCCAGTAACGGGGGGGAAAAACTGTTTTTT. It encodes CASNGGEKLFF.